These 28 T cell receptor beta chains originate from one sample sequenced in a study of a mutant IDH1 vaccine in newly diagnosed glioma (TCRdb year 2021). Antigens of these TCRs are unknown. The sample's time point label, decoded: week 47, end of study. Each vaccine dose, consisting of 300 ug of a 20-mer mutant IDH1 peptide in Montanide, was administered subcutaneously with topical imiquimod. Preparation of the library involved the immunoSEQ multiplex PCR assay. Held by TCRdb, this immuneACCESS table contains in-frame sequences only and omits some clones. Under half of the omission traces to an unresolved V gene where checked; the cause of the rest is unknown. In all, the sample holds 40,000 to 50,000 clones, and roughly 82% of those were seen once. The ten largest account for roughly a sixth of the sample. The sample in question was PBMCs, obtained from a glioma patient whose treatment included an IDH1 peptide vaccine. The receptors here all came from a young man with glioma. Some clones in this sample may be carry-over from other donors' samples.

The table lists this clone with a count of one. CDR3 sequence reads: CASSEYPVSGNTIYF. The CDR3 DNA is TGTGCCAGCAGTGAATATCCTGTTTCTGGAAACACCATATATTTT. V is TRBV2 and J is TRBJ1-3; D not certain. Deletions cut 2 bases from V and 1 base from J, with 9 bases between. This CDR3 region has 15 residues. CDR1 is SNHLY and CDR2 is FYNNEI in the germline V gene.

The rearrangement uses TRBV4-3 and TRBJ2-7; TRBD1 agrees at 7 bases. Germline trimming cut 0 bases from V and 2 bases from J; bases unmatched to any gene: 4. Germline loops: CDR1 LGHNA, CDR2 YSLEER. CDR3 length: 15 residues. CDR3 bases: TGCGCCAGCAGCCAAGACAGGGGGAACACCTACGAGCAGTACTTC. Translation gives CASSQDRGNTYEQYF.

CDR3 sequence reads: CASSSQGAGQPQHF. The DNA for the CDR3 is TGTGCCAGCAGCTCACAGGGGGCAGGTCAGCCCCAGCATTTT. The rearrangement joins TRBV7-2 to TRBJ1-5, with 9 bases matching TRBD1. The CDR3 totals 14 residues. Germline CDR1 is SGHTA and CDR2 is FQGNSA. J gave up 6 bases and V 4 bases, and 4 bases lay outside the gene matches.

The table lists this clone with a count of one. This chain links TRBV6-5 with TRBJ1-1; no reliable D call. The length of the CDR3 is 12 residues. In germline, CDR1 is MNHEY, CDR2 SVGAGI. Trimming removed 3 bases at V and 0 bases at J, with 2 bases between. As DNA, the CDR3 is TGTGCCAGCAGTTATATGAACACTGAAGCTTTCTTT. Its translation is CASSYMNTEAFF.

The chain couples TRBV18 to TRBJ2-3, with 7 bases identical to TRBD1. The CDR3 is 16 residues long. Germline CDR1 KGHSH, CDR2 LQKENI. Unmatched junction bases numbered 14, after V lost 5 bases and J lost 6 bases. The CDR3 nucleotides are TGTGCCAGCTCAACATGGGGACAGTCTCCAGGGGATACGCAGTATTTT. Translating it yields CASSTWGQSPGDTQYF.

J is TRBJ2-6 and V is TRBV6-1; 8 bases match TRBD2. Unmatched junction bases numbered 0, after V lost 2 bases and J lost 0 bases. The CDR3 is made up of 16 amino acids. The V gene's germline CDR1 is MNHNS and CDR2 SASEGT. This CDR3 is CASSERGGSGANVLTF. The CDR3 DNA sequence: TGTGCCAGCAGTGAACGGGGGGGCTCTGGGGCCAACGTCCTGACTTTC.

CDR3 coding DNA: TGTGCCAGCAGCGCGGAGACAGGGACGAACACTGAAGCTTTCTTT. Translated: CASSAETGTNTEAFF. V and J are TRBV9 and TRBJ1-1; 7 nucleotides agree with TRBD1. The trim removed 3 bases at V and 1 base at J, leaving 6 bases unmatched. CDR3 length equals 15 residues. Germline CDR1 reads SGDLS; CDR2 reads YYNGEE.

Only a few counts were recorded for this clone. The chain carries TRBV30 and TRBJ1-5; tentatively, D is TRBD1 (6 bases). Trimming left V 0 bases short and J 5 bases short, with 8 bases between. CDR1 and CDR2 from the germline V gene are GTSNPN and SVGIG (reference sequence). CDR3 length: 13 residues. This chain's CDR3 is CAWSVGGHQPQHF. The CDR3 DNA reads TGTGCCTGGAGTGTCGGGGGCCATCAGCCCCAGCATTTT.

The rearrangement uses TRBV20-1 and TRBJ1-2; D call uncertain. V was cut by 5 bases and J by 5 bases, with 6 bases left in between. This CDR3 has 10 residues. The germline CDR1 and CDR2 sequences are DFQATT and SNEGSKA (reference sequence). CDR3 sequence (DNA): TGCAGTGCTGCAGGTTATGGCTACACCTTC. Protein sequence: CSAAGYGYTF.

The chain carries TRBV4-1 and TRBJ2-7, with D unclear. V was clipped by 0 bases and J by 3 bases, with 9 bases between them. Germline V gene lookup returns CDR1 MGHRA and CDR2 YSYEKL. The CDR3 has 14 amino acids. The CDR3 DNA is TGCGCCAGCAGCCAAGAAATGCTTATCTACGAGCAGTACTTC. This encodes CASSQEMLIYEQYF.

J is TRBJ1-1 and V is TRBV7-9; D not resolved. The CDR3 sequence is 14 residues long. Germline V CDR1 and CDR2: SEHNR, FQNEAQ (reference sequence). The V and J ends lost 1 base and 0 bases respectively, with 6 bases between them. For the CDR3, the DNA is TGTGCCAGCAGCTTAGGTAATATGAACACTGAAGCTTTCTTT. As protein: CASSLGNMNTEAFF.

The rearrangement uses TRBV6-5 and TRBJ2-7; 9 bases match TRBD1. The junction had 6 bases not matched to a gene; V was cut back by 6 bases and J by 6 bases. The CDR3 is 13 residues long. Germline V gene data show CDR1 as MNHEY and CDR2 as SVGAGI. The CDR3 DNA follows: TGTGCCAGCAGGACACAGGGGGCAGGCGAGCAGTACTTC. Encoded protein: CASRTQGAGEQYF.

This clone was picked up one time. This chain connects TRBV29-1 to TRBJ2-7; TRBD1 matches at 8 bases. J gave up 2 bases and V 7 bases, and 22 bases lay outside the gene matches. The CDR3 is made up of 18 amino acids. Germline V gene lookup returns CDR1 SQVTM and CDR2 ANQGSEA. The CDR3 is CSARTPVGTGVWPYEQYF. The CDR3 nucleotides read TGCAGCGCCCGAACCCCCGTCGGGACAGGCGTCTGGCCCTACGAGCAGTACTTC.

The chain has TRBV6-6 and TRBJ1-1; D not resolved. Germline loops: CDR1 MNHNY, CDR2 SVGAGI (reference sequence). CDR3 length: 14 residues. V was clipped by 8 bases and J by 4 bases, with 17 bases between them. CDR3 in amino acids: CASSWTPSGTEAFF. DNA for the CDR3: TGTGCCAGCTCCTGGACCCCCAGTGGCACTGAAGCTTTCTTT.

The rearrangement joins TRBV7-9 to TRBJ2-1; D not resolved. Germline values: CDR1 SEHNR, CDR2 FQNEAQ (reference sequence). The V end was cut by 4 bases, the J end by 7 bases, with 5 bases between. This CDR3 is 11 amino acids long. The CDR3 nucleotides are TGTGCCAGCAGCTCCTGGAATGAGCAGTTCTTC. It yields the protein CASSSWNEQFF. Together with reference TRBV7-9 and TRBJ2-1, the CDR3 gives the full variable domain: DTGVSQNPRHKITKRGQNVTFRCDPISEHNRLYWYRQTLGQGPEFLTYFQNEAQLEKSRLLSDRFSAERPKGSFSTLEIQRTEQGDSAMYLCASSSWNEQFFGPGTRLTVL.

The chain is built from TRBV4-2 and TRBJ1-1, with 8 bases that match TRBD1. The CDR3 runs 14 residues. Germline assignment: CDR1 LGHNA and CDR2 YNFKEQ. V trimming: 8 bases; J trimming: 0 bases; junction bases outside the gene matches: 5. The CDR3 DNA follows: TGTGCCAGCCGGACAGGGAGTTTGAACACTGAAGCTTTCTTT. Its protein product is CASRTGSLNTEAFF.

This chain connects TRBV6-5 to TRBJ2-7, with D perhaps matching TRBD2 (5 bases). Germline V gene lookup returns CDR1 MNHEY and CDR2 SVGAGI. V lost 2 bases to trimming and J lost 2 bases, with 13 bases between them. The CDR3 loop spans 15 amino acids. In DNA form, the CDR3 reads TGTGCCAGCAGTTACCGCCAGGAGGACCCCTACGAGCAGTACTTC. Its protein product is CASSYRQEDPYEQYF.

This clone was picked up one time. The gene calls are TRBV9 and TRBJ1-4; TRBD1 aligns across 9 bases. Per the germline V gene, CDR1 is SGDLS and CDR2 is YYNGEE. CDR3 length equals 14 residues. Trimming took 4 bases from V and 8 from J; bases not matched to a gene: 6. CDR3 sequence: CASSPDRGREKLFF. CDR3 DNA sequence: TGTGCCAGCAGCCCGGACAGGGGTCGGGAAAAACTGTTTTTT.

The V and J genes are TRBV6-5 and TRBJ1-6; 10 bases are shared with TRBD1. Germline V gene lookup returns CDR1 MNHEY and CDR2 SVGAGI. The CDR3 consists of 15 residues. V was pared by 3 bases and J by 9 bases, with 5 bases of the junction left unmatched. The CDR3, as DNA: TGTGCCAGCAGTTATTTTGGGACAGGGGTTTCACCCCTCCACTTT. Its translation: CASSYFGTGVSPLHF.

The genes are TRBV27 and TRBJ2-5; TRBD1 matches 7 bases. CDR3 size: 15 residues. Germline V gives CDR1 MNHEY, CDR2 SMNVEV (reference sequence). The ends lost 5 bases at V and 2 bases at J; junction bases unmatched: 8. CDR3 DNA sequence: TGTGCCAGCAGTCAAAGGGGGCTTGGGCAAGAGACCCAGTACTTC. Translation gives CASSQRGLGQETQYF.

This chain joins TRBV4-1 and TRBJ1-5; weak D call: TRBD1 (5 bases). Germline CDR1 MGHRA, CDR2 YSYEKL. V dropped 8 bases and J dropped 7 bases, with 21 bases sitting between them. This CDR3 has 15 residues. Here the CDR3 reads CASSVTWRGGQPQHF. CDR3 sequence (DNA): TGCGCCAGCTCCGTAACCTGGCGGGGGGGACAGCCCCAGCATTTT.

This clone was detected once. J is TRBJ1-1 and V is TRBV7-2, with TRBD1 as a possible D gene (5 bases). The CDR3 spans 14 residues. V was trimmed by 4 bases and J by 4 bases, leaving 13 bases between them. Germline V CDR1 and CDR2: SGHTA, FQGNSA. In DNA form, the CDR3 reads TGTGCCAGCAGCTCGGACCTGGGGGGCACTGAAGCTTTCTTT. It specifies CASSSDLGGTEAFF.

The chain carries TRBV2 and TRBJ1-1, with no clear D. The germline V and J ends were trimmed by 1 base and 1 base, with 10 bases remaining between them. Germline-derived CDR1 and CDR2 are SNHLY and FYNNEI. This CDR3 comprises 15 residues. CDR3 amino acids: CASSEEGRTNTEAFF. The CDR3, as DNA: TGTGCCAGCAGTGAAGAAGGCAGGACGAACACTGAAGCTTTCTTT.

The chain couples TRBV25-1 to TRBJ1-4; TRBD1 agrees at 7 bases. Germline lookup yields CDR1 MGHDK and CDR2 SYGVNS. The V and J ends lost 0 bases and 5 bases, in that order; junction bases with no gene match: 6. The CDR3 is 16 amino acids. The CDR3 spells CASSEYLGTENEKLFF. DNA of the CDR3: TGTGCCAGCAGTGAATATCTGGGGACAGAGAATGAAAAACTGTTTTTT.

The chain has TRBV6-5 and TRBJ1-2; no clear D. Germline V gene sequence: CDR1 MNHEY, CDR2 SVGAGI. The CDR3 has 14 amino acids. The V gene lost 2 bases and the J gene lost 4 bases, with 11 bases spanning the gap. This CDR3 reads CASSYVPGGYGYTF. In nucleotides, the CDR3 is TGTGCCAGCAGTTACGTCCCGGGTGGCTATGGCTACACCTTC.

The J gene is TRBJ2-3, the V gene TRBV5-1; TRBD2 agrees at 7 bases. V lost 3 bases to trimming and J lost 0 bases; unmatched junction nucleotides: 7. The germline V gene encodes CDR1 SGHRS and CDR2 YFSETQ. CDR3 length equals 16 residues. CDR3 amino acids: CASSSSSGSSTDTQYF. For the CDR3, the DNA is TGCGCCAGCAGCTCCTCTAGCGGTTCTAGCACAGATACGCAGTATTTT.

The chain links TRBV6-1 to TRBJ2-7; 10 positions match TRBD2. V lost 1 base, J lost 0 bases, and 6 bases stayed unmatched. Germline CDR1 is MNHNS and CDR2 is SASEGT. The CDR3 contains 17 residues. The CDR3 sequence: CASSEVDSGGNSYEQYF. The CDR3 DNA reads as TGTGCCAGCAGTGAAGTCGATAGCGGGGGGAACTCCTACGAGCAGTACTTC.

This chain joins TRBV29-1 and TRBJ2-1; 7 nucleotides align to TRBD1. Unmatched junction bases numbered 19, after V lost 5 bases and J lost 3 bases. Germline values: CDR1 SQVTM, CDR2 ANQGSEA. The CDR3 covers 18 residues. Here the CDR3 reads CSVFIKGRQGVNYNEQFF. The CDR3 nucleotides read TGCAGCGTTTTTATCAAAGGGAGACAGGGAGTGAACTACAATGAGCAGTTCTTC.